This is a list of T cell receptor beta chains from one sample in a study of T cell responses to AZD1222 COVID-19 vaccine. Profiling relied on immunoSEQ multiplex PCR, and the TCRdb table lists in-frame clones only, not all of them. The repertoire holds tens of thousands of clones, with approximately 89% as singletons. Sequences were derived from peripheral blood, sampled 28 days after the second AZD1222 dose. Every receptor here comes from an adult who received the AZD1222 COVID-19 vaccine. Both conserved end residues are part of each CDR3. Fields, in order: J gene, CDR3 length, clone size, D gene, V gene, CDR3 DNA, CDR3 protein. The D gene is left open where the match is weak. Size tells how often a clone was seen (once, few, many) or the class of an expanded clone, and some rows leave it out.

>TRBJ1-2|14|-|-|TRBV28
TGTGCCAGCAGCCCCCCAGGGAGTGACTATGGCTACACCTTC
CASSPPGSDYGYTF
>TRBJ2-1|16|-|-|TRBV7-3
TGTGCCAGCAGCTTAGTATCTGGCAAGAAGGACAATGAGCAGTTCTTC
CASSLVSGKKDNEQFF
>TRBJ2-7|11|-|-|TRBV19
TGTGCCAGTAGTTCACAGGGAGGCCAGTACTTC
CASSSQGGQYF
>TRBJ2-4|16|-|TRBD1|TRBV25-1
TGTGCCAGCAGTGTAGGGGGCGCAGGGGCCAAAAACATTCAGTACTTC
CASSVGGAGAKNIQYF
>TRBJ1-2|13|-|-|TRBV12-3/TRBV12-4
TGTGCCAGCAGGGAACAGGGAGTAGGTGGCTACACCTTC
CASREQGVGGYTF
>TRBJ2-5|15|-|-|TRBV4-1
TGCGCCAGCAGCCAAGATTGGTGGGGGAAAGAGACCCAGTACTTC
CASSQDWWGKETQYF
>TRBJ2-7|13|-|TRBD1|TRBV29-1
TGCAGCGTGACAGGGGGCGACTCCTACGAGCAGTACTTC
CSVTGGDSYEQYF
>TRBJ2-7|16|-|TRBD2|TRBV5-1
TGCGCCAGCAGCCCCCATCACTCGGGGGGCTCCTACGAGCAGTACTTC
CASSPHHSGGSYEQYF
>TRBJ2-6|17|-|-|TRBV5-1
TGCGCCAGCAGCTTGGAGGGGCGCGGCCCTGGGGCCAACGTCCTGACTTTC
CASSLEGRGPGANVLTF
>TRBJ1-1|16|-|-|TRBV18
TGTGCCAGCTCACCACGGAACCCAGCCATGAACACTGAAGCTTTCTTT
CASSPRNPAMNTEAFF
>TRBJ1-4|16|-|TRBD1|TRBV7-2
TGTGCCAGCAGCTCTACAGGGGGGTTGGCTAATGAAAAACTGTTTTTT
CASSSTGGLANEKLFF
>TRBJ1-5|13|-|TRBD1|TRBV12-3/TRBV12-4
TGTGCCAGCAGTCCCACAGGGGTACAGCCCCAGCATTTT
CASSPTGVQPQHF
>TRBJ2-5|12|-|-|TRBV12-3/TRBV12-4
TGTGCCAGCAGTTTAATCGGGGAGACCCAGTACTTC
CASSLIGETQYF
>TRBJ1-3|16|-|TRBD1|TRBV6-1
TGTGCCAGCAGTGATCGACAGGGGGCGATTGGAAACACCATATATTTT
CASSDRQGAIGNTIYF
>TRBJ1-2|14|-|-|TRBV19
TGTGCCAGTAGTATCGATCTCCGAAACTATGGCTACACCTTC
CASSIDLRNYGYTF
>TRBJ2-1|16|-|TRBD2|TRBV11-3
TGTGCCAGCAGCCAACAAAGTCTAGCGGGAGAAAGTGAGCAGTTCTTC
CASSQQSLAGESEQFF
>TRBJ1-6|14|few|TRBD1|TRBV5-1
TGCGCCAGCAGCTCTCGGGACAGGGCTTCACCCCTCCACTTT
CASSSRDRASPLHF
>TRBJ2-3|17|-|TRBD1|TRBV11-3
TGTGCCAGCAGCTTAGGGCAGGGGGCAACCCACACAGATACGCAGTATTTT
CASSLGQGATHTDTQYF
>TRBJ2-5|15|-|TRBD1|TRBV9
TGTGCCAGCAGCGTAGAGCAGGGGGTAGGAGAGACCCAGTACTTC
CASSVEQGVGETQYF
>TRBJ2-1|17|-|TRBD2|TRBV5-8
TGTGCCAGCAGCCTCCCTACCGGGACTAGCGTGTACAATGAGCAGTTCTTC
CASSLPTGTSVYNEQFF
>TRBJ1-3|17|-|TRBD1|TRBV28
TGTGCCAGCAGTTTATACAGGGGAACCCCCTCTGGAAACACCATATATTTT
CASSLYRGTPSGNTIYF
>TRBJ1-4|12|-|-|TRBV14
TGTGCCAGCAGCCAAGTTGAGGGGAAACTGTTTTTT
CASSQVEGKLFF
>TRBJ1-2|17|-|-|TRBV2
TGTGCCAGCAGAGCGGCGAGTTGGGGGAGAGTGAACTATGGCTACACCTTC
CASRAASWGRVNYGYTF
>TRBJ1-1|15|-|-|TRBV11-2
TGTGCCAGCAGCTTAGAGTGGACAAGGAACACTGAAGCTTTCTTT
CASSLEWTRNTEAFF
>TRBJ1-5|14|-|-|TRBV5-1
TGCGCCAGCAGCTTGGTAGGGGGCAATCAGCCCCAGCATTTT
CASSLVGGNQPQHF
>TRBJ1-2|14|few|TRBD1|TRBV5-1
TGCGCCAGCAGCTTGGTGACAGGGGAATCTGGCTACACCTTC
CASSLVTGESGYTF
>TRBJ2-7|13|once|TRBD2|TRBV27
TGTGCCAGCAGTTTATCGGGAGGGTACGAGCAGTACTTC
CASSLSGGYEQYF
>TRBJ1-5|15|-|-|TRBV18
TGTGCCAGCTGCCTTGGGACGGCAAGCAATCAGCCCCAGCATTTT
CASCLGTASNQPQHF
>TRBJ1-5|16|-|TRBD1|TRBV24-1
TGTGCCACCAGTGATATCAGACAGGGAGACAATCAGCCCCAGCATTTT
CATSDIRQGDNQPQHF
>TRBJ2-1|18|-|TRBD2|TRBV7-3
TGTGCCAGCAGCTTAGATGTTGGCGCGGGGGGACTTGGGGATGAGCAGTTCTTC
CASSLDVGAGGLGDEQFF
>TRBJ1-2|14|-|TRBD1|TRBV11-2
TGTGCCAGCAGTCACCCGGGACAGGGACTAGGCTACACCTTC
CASSHPGQGLGYTF
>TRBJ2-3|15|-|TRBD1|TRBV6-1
TGTGCCAGCAGTTTTAGGGGACAGGGAGCAGATACGCAGTATTTT
CASSFRGQGADTQYF
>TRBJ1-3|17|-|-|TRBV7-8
TGTGCCAGCAGCTTAGCCTCGCTTGGGCTCTCTGGAAACACCATATATTTT
CASSLASLGLSGNTIYF
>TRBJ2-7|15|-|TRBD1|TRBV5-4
TGTGCCAGCAGCTGGGTGGACAGGTTCCCCTACGAGCAGTACTTC
CASSWVDRFPYEQYF
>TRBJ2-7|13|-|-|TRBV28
TGTGCCAGCAGTTTCGGCCGGACCTACGAGCAGTACTTC
CASSFGRTYEQYF
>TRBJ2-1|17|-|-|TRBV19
TGTGCCAGTAGTATTTGGTTCGGCGGGGGCTCATACAATGAGCAGTTCTTC
CASSIWFGGGSYNEQFF
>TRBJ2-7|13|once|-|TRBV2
TGTGCCAGCAGTGTAATAAGCTCCTACGAGCAGTACTTC
CASSVISSYEQYF
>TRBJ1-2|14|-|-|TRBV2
TGTGCCAGCAGTCTAAGCATGGGCACAGATGGCTACACCTTC
CASSLSMGTDGYTF
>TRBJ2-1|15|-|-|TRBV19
TGTGCCAGTAGCAGAGAGGGACTGCTGTACAATGAGCAGTTCTTC
CASSREGLLYNEQFF
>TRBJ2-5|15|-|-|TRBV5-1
TGCGCCAGCAGCGAGGGGACTCGCACCGTCGGGGGCCAGTACTTC
CASSEGTRTVGGQYF
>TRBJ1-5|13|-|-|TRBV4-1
TGCGCCAGCAGCAAAGGACGGTTTCAGCCCCAGCATTTT
CASSKGRFQPQHF
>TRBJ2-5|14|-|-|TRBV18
TGTGCCAGCTCCCCCGGGGTAAGACAAGAGACCCAGTACTTC
CASSPGVRQETQYF
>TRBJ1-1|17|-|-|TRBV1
TGCACCAGCAGCCAAGATCAAATCGGACCCTCGGACACTGAAGCTTTCTTT
CTSSQDQIGPSDTEAFF
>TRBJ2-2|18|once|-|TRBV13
TGTGCCAGCAGCTCCATTCACATTTTACCCGGGAACACCGGGGAGCTGTTTTTT
CASSSIHILPGNTGELFF
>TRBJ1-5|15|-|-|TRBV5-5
TGTGCCAGCAGCTTTGACTCCTATAGCAATCAGCCCCAGCATTTT
CASSFDSYSNQPQHF
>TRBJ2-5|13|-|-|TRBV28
TGTGCCAGCAGTCCCTGGAGGGGGGAGGACCAGTACTTC
CASSPWRGEDQYF
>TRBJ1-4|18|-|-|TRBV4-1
TGCGCCAGCAGCCAAGATGAACAGGCGGGAGGGACTAATGAAAAACTGTTTTTT
CASSQDEQAGGTNEKLFF
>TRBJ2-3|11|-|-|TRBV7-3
TGTGCCAGCAGCCAGGGGGATACGCAGTATTTT
CASSQGDTQYF
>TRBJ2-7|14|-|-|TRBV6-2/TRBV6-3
TGTGCCAGCAGTTACCAGGGGGGAGTCCACGAGCAGTACTTC
CASSYQGGVHEQYF
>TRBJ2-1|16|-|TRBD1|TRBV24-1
TGTGCCACCAGTGATTGGGGGACAGGCCTTTACAATGAGCAGTTCTTC
CATSDWGTGLYNEQFF
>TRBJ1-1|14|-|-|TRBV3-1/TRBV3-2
TGTGCCAGCAGCCTTCCCGGGGGAAACACTGAAGCTTTCTTT
CASSLPGGNTEAFF
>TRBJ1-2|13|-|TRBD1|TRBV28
TGTGCCAGCAGAAAACGGGACAGCTATGGCTACACCTTC
CASRKRDSYGYTF
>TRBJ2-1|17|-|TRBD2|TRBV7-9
TGTGCCAGCAGCACCCAAGCGGGGGAGGCCTCCTACAATGAGCAGTTCTTC
CASSTQAGEASYNEQFF
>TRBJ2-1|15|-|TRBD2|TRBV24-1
TGTGCCACCAGTGTGGCCAGCGGGGGGGCCAATGAGCAGTTCTTC
CATSVASGGANEQFF
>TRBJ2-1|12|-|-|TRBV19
TGTGCCAGTAGTATCCAGGATAGTGAGCAGTTCTTC
CASSIQDSEQFF
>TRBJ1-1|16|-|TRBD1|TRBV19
TGTGCCAGTACCCGCGGGACAGGGGGCGCGAGGACTGAAGCTTTCTTT
CASTRGTGGARTEAFF
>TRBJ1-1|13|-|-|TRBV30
TGTGCCTGGAGTGAGTGGTTGAACACTGAAGCTTTCTTT
CAWSEWLNTEAFF
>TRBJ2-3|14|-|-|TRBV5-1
TGCGCCAGCAGCTTGGTACAGACCACAGATACGCAGTATTTT
CASSLVQTTDTQYF
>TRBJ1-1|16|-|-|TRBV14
TGTGCCAGCAGCCAAGATCTCGGGGCCTTGGGCACTGAAGCTTTCTTT
CASSQDLGALGTEAFF
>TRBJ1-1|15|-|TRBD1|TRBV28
TGTGCCAGCGACCCCTACAGGGGACGGGACACTGAAGCTTTCTTT
CASDPYRGRDTEAFF